This TCR beta chain is drawn from a study of cytomegalovirus exposure and HLA in healthy donors. Overall study: In a later analysis, the roughly 120 validation repertoires were reported to have used the same platform as the 600 to 700 first-cohort repertoires.

Whole-study results and caveats: According to a subsequent analysis, TCR clusters from the first cohort were inclined to appear together in the roughly 120 validation repertoires.

Some clones are missing from TCRdb's copy, which holds only in-frame ones; the method was immunoSEQ multiplex PCR. Of more than 150,000 clones in the sample, approximately 83% are singletons; the top ten hold around 2.8%. About this clone itself: Its antigen is currently unknown. Other DNA sequences in the same sample also yield this CDR3.

The germline V gene encodes CDR1 MNHNS and CDR2 SASEGT. V dropped 4 bases and J dropped 6; count of bases not matched to a gene: 11. This CDR3 has 15 amino acids. Sequenced input: PBMCs. The chain carries TRBV6-1 and TRBJ2-7; 8 bases fit TRBD1. The source is a woman aged 18-29 years in good health and CMV-seropositive. CDR3 DNA: TGTGCCAGCAGTGTAGTTGGGGCAGGGGGCCGCGAGCAGTACTTC. Encoded protein: CASSVVGAGGREQYF.